Listed below are T cell receptor beta chains from one sample, sequenced in a study of low-dose radiotherapy and immunotherapy resistance in tumors. In TCRdb, the reads were re-called with MiXCR into one record per CDR3 protein. Among about 50,000 distinct CDR3 sequences listed, 12% were seen once. Sequenced here: PBMCs, sampled before treatment. The receptors derive from a female donor with ovarian cancer. Each CDR3 is given with its conserved first and last residue. The D gene is left open where the match is weak. Clone size appears in some rows only: once, few, many, or a class for an expanded clone.

many TRBD2 TRBJ2-7 TRBV5-1 TGCGCCAGCAGCCCTCCGGGACTACCCTGGGAGCAGTACTTC CASSPPGLPWEQYF
many - TRBJ2-1 TRBV9 TGTGCCAGCAGCGTTAACCCAAACAATGAGCAGTTCTTC CASSVNPNNEQFF
few - TRBJ2-1 TRBV6-1 TGTGCCAGCACCCAGTCCCCTGGCTCCTACAATGAGCAGTTCTTC CASTQSPGSYNEQFF
- - TRBJ2-2 TRBV15 TGTGCCACCGGGAGCCAAAACACCGGGGAGCTGTTTTTT CATGSQNTGELFF
many TRBD1 TRBJ1-1 TRBV18 TGTGCCAGCTCACCAGGCAACAGGGGACGCGGCACTGAAGCTTTCTTT CASSPGNRGRGTEAFF
many TRBD2 TRBJ2-7 TRBV20-1 TGCAGTGCTAGAGTTGGGACTAGCGGGGGCCGTTTCTACGAGCAGTACTTC CSARVGTSGGRFYEQYF
many TRBD2 TRBJ2-7 TRBV29-1 TGCAGCGTTGAAGGAGCGGGAGGAATCTACGAGCAGTACTTC CSVEGAGGIYEQYF
many - TRBJ2-2 TRBV24-1 TGTGCCTCAGAATCGGGACGAGCGAACACCGGGGAGCTGTTTTTT CASESGRANTGELFF
many TRBD1 TRBJ2-2 TRBV3-1 TGTGCCAGCAGCCGACAGGGAGTAGGCACCGGGGAGCTGTTTTTT CASSRQGVGTGELFF
many - TRBJ2-1 TRBV7-6 TGTGCCAGCAGCTTATTCCGCGAGACTGACATTACCAATGAGCAGTTCTTC CASSLFRETDITNEQFF
many - TRBJ1-1 TRBV29-1 TGCAGCGCCCGCCAGCGGGTGGCGAACACTGAAGCTTTCTTT CSARQRVANTEAFF
many TRBD2 TRBJ2-2 TRBV29-1 TGCAGCGCTCCCAGGAGCGGGGCGCTTCAAGGGGAGCTGTTTTTT CSAPRSGALQGELFF
many - TRBJ2-1 TRBV2 TGTGCCAGCAGTTCGACCGGAAACAATGAGCAGTTCTTC CASSSTGNNEQFF
medium-sized - TRBJ1-1 TRBV6-5 TGTGCCAGCAGTTATCTTCGGGGAGGGAGTGAAGCTTTCTTT CASSYLRGGSEAFF
many - TRBJ1-5 TRBV2 TGTGCCAGCAGTGTGCCCATCCCCAATCAGCCCCAGCATTTT CASSVPIPNQPQHF
many TRBD1 TRBJ2-1 TRBV5-1 TGCGCCAGCAGCTTGGCCCTAGGACAGGGCAGGGATGAGCAGTTCTTC CASSLALGQGRDEQFF
many TRBD2 TRBJ2-7 TRBV20-1 TGCAGTGCTAGCGGGACTAGCGGAAATTACTACGAGCAGTACTTC CSASGTSGNYYEQYF
many - TRBJ2-1 TRBV10-3 TGTGCCACCCAGGACGCCTACAATGAGCAGTTCTTC CATQDAYNEQFF
few - TRBJ1-2 TRBV5-5 TGTGCCAGCAGCTTGGGGCATGGCTACACCTTC CASSLGHGYTF
many - TRBJ2-7 TRBV28 TGTGCCAGCAGCCGGGGACTGAAAGACTACGAGCAGTACTTC CASSRGLKDYEQYF
many - TRBJ2-7 TRBV5-1 TGCGCCAGCAGCCAGGACTTTTACGAGCAGTACTTC CASSQDFYEQYF
many - TRBJ2-7 TRBV7-4 TGTGCCAGCAGCTTAGGGAAAGGAAACGAGCAGTACTTC CASSLGKGNEQYF
few - TRBJ1-2 TRBV2 TGTGCCAGCACCCCGGCCGGCAGGGGAGGGAACTATGGCTACACCTTC CASTPAGRGGNYGYTF
many - TRBJ2-3 TRBV29-1 TGCAGCGTTGAGGCCTCAGACAGGCCAGATACGCAGTATTTT CSVEASDRPDTQYF
- TRBD1 TRBJ2-7 TRBV9 TGTGCCAGCAGCGCGGGGACAGGGGGGGGATACGAGCAGTACTTC CASSAGTGGGYEQYF
many - TRBJ2-1 TRBV30 TGTGCCGGAAGGCAGGACTACAATGAGCAGTTCTTC CAGRQDYNEQFF
many - TRBJ2-2 TRBV3-1 TGTGCCAGCAGCCAGCCCCTATACGGGGATGAGCTGTTTTTT CASSQPLYGDELFF